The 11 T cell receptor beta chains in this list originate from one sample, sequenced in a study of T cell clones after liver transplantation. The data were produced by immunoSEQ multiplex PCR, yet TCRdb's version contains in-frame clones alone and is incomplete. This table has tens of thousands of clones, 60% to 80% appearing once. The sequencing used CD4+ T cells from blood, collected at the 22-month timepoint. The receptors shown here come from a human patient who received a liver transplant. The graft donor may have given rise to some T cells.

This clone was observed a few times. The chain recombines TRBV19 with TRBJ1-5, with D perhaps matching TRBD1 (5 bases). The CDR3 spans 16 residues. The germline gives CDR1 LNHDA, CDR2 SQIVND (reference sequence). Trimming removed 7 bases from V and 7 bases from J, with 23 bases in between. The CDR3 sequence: CASKGPGRGKDQPQHF. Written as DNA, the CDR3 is TGTGCCAGTAAGGGGCCAGGGAGGGGTAAAGACCAGCCCCAGCATTTT.

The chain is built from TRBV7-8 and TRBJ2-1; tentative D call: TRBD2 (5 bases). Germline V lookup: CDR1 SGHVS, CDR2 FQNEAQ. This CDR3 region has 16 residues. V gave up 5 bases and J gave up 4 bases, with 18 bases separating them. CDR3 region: CASSLKTNPVYNEQFF. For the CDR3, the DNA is TGTGCCAGCAGCCTAAAGACTAACCCCGTGTACAATGAGCAGTTCTTC.

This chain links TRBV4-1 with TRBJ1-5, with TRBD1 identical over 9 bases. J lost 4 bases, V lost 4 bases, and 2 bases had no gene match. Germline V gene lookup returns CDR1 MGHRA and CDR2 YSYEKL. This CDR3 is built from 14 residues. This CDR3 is CASSRGQGNQPQHF. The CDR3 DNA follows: TGCGCCAGCAGCCGGGGACAGGGTAATCAGCCCCAGCATTTT.

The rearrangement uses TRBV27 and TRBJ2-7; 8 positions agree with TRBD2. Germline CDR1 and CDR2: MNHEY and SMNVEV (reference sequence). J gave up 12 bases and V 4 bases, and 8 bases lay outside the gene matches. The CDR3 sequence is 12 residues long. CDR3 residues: CASSYSRGGPYF. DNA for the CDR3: TGTGCCAGCAGTTACTCTCGGGGGGGCCCGTACTTC.

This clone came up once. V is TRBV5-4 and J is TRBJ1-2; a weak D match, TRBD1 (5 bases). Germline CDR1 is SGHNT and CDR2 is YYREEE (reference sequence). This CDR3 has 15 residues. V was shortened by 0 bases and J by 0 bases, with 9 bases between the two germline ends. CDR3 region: CASSLGGPSNYGYTF. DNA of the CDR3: TGTGCCAGCAGCTTGGGGGGACCCTCTAACTATGGCTACACCTTC.

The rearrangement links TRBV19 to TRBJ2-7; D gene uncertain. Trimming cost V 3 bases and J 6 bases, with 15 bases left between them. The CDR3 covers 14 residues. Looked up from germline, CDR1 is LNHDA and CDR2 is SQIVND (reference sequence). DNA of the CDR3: TGTGCCAGTAGTATCAGTCCGGCAGTGTTCGAGCAGTACTTC. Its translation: CASSISPAVFEQYF.

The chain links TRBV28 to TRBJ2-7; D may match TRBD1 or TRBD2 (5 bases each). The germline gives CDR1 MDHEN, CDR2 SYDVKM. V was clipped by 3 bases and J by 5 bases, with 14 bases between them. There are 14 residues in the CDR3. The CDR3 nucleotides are TGTGCCAGCAGTTTGTGGCAGGGAGAAGACGAGCAGTACTTC. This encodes CASSLWQGEDEQYF.

The CDR3 protein is CASSSRGHYGYTF. The CDR3 DNA sequence: TGTGCCAGCAGCTCCCGGGGGCACTATGGCTACACCTTC. The gene calls are TRBV28 and TRBJ1-2; TRBD1 is a possible D gene (6 bases). The CDR3 sequence is 13 residues long. V lost 6 bases and J lost 3, with 11 bases in between. Germline loops: CDR1 MDHEN, CDR2 SYDVKM.

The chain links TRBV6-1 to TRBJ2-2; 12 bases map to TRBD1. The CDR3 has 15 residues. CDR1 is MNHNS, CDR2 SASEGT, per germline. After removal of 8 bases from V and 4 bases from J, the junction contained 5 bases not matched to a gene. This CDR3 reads CASLPGQGATGELFF. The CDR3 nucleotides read TGTGCCAGCTTACCGGGACAGGGGGCCACCGGGGAGCTGTTTTTT.

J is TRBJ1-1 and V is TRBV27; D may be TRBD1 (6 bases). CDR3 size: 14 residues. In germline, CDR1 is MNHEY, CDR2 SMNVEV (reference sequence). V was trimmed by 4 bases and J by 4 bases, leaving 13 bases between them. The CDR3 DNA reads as TGTGCCAGCAGTTCATACAGGGAACGCACTGAAGCTTTCTTT. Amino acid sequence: CASSSYRERTEAFF.

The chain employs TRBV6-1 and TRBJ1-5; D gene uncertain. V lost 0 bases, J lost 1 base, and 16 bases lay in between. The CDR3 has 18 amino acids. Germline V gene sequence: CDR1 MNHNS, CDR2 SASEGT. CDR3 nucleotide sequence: TGTGCCAGCAGTGAAGCAGGGCGGCGGTCGTCGAGCAATCAGCCCCAGCATTTT. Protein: CASSEAGRRSSSNQPQHF.